These T cell receptor beta chains were read from a single sample in a study of Ad26.COV2.S vaccination and SARS-CoV-2 variants. Libraries were prepared by immunoSEQ multiplex PCR; TCRdb keeps only in-frame clonotypes and omits some of them. This sample has around 340,000 clones; 75% to 90% occur once, and the top ten carry approximately 5%. The sequences come from peripheral blood, collected in a trial of Ad26.COV2.S vaccine versus placebo. The receptor set was obtained from a person aged 18 to 59 who received the Ad26.COV2.S COVID-19 vaccine or a placebo. The CDR3 runs from the conserved cysteine through the conserved F or W. The D gene is left open where the match is weak. Some rows have no size entry. The others give once, few or many, or a class for an expanded clone.

clone size	V gene	D gene	J gene	CDR3 protein	CDR3 DNA
-	TRBV27	TRBD1	TRBJ1-2	CASSWTGGRDGYTF	TGTGCCAGCAGTTGGACAGGGGGTAGGGATGGCTACACCTTC
once	TRBV19	-	TRBJ1-1	CASSPYTPTQNTEAFF	TGTGCCAGTAGTCCCTATACTCCGACACAGAACACTGAAGCTTTCTTT
-	TRBV7-9	TRBD1	TRBJ1-4	CASSFGTAKNEKLFF	TGTGCCAGCAGCTTTGGGACAGCTAAAAATGAAAAACTGTTTTTT
few	TRBV27	-	TRBJ1-1	CASSPELGVGTEAFF	TGTGCCAGCAGCCCGGAGTTGGGAGTTGGGACTGAAGCTTTCTTT
-	TRBV6-5	-	TRBJ2-1	CASKLDRSLLNEQFF	TGTGCCAGCAAGCTGGACAGAAGCCTCCTCAATGAGCAGTTCTTC
-	TRBV19	TRBD1	TRBJ2-3	CASSIRGQTDTQYF	TGTGCCAGTAGTATTAGGGGACAGACAGATACGCAGTATTTT
-	TRBV5-1	-	TRBJ2-1	CASSLGGYFNEQFF	TGCGCCAGCAGCTTAGGGGGGTACTTTAATGAGCAGTTCTTC
-	TRBV6-6	TRBD1	TRBJ2-1	CASSYSAGQGDNEQFF	TGTGCCAGCAGTTACTCCGCGGGACAGGGGGACAATGAGCAGTTCTTC
-	TRBV12-3/TRBV12-4	TRBD1	TRBJ2-7	CASSPQGAYEQYF	TGTGCCAGCAGTCCGCAGGGGGCCTACGAGCAGTACTTC
-	TRBV10-3	TRBD2	TRBJ2-7	CAIRPAGVFREQYF	TGTGCCATCAGGCCAGCGGGAGTCTTCCGCGAGCAGTACTTC
-	TRBV5-1	TRBD1	TRBJ2-2	CASSLTDRGTGELFF	TGCGCCAGCAGCTTAACCGACAGGGGCACCGGGGAGCTGTTTTTT
-	TRBV6-1	-	TRBJ2-2	CASSDRNKVTPNTGELFF	TGTGCCAGCAGTGACCGGAACAAGGTCACTCCGAACACCGGGGAGCTGTTTTTT
-	TRBV5-1	TRBD1	TRBJ2-6	CASSLWTGISGANVLTF	TGCGCCAGCAGCTTGTGGACAGGCATCTCTGGGGCCAACGTCCTGACTTTC
few	TRBV5-1	-	TRBJ2-2	CASSLGQNTGELFF	TGCGCCAGCAGCTTGGGGCAGAACACCGGGGAGCTGTTTTTT
-	TRBV4-3	-	TRBJ1-3	CASSQDKGPGNTIYF	TGCGCCAGCAGCCAAGATAAGGGACCGGGAAACACCATATATTTT
-	TRBV6-5	TRBD1	TRBJ1-2	CASSPQGAGYGYTF	TGTGCCAGCAGCCCCCAGGGGGCTGGATATGGCTACACCTTC
-	TRBV28	-	TRBJ2-7	CASKLPGRSYEQYF	TGTGCCAGCAAACTACCGGGACGGTCCTACGAGCAGTACTTC
-	TRBV5-1	TRBD1	TRBJ1-4	CASRPEGQGAGKLFF	TGCGCCAGCAGACCTGAGGGACAGGGGGCCGGAAAACTGTTTTTT
-	TRBV3-1/TRBV3-2	TRBD1	TRBJ1-3	CASSQMPPGTGTGNTIYF	TGTGCCAGCAGCCAAATGCCCCCCGGGACAGGGACTGGAAACACCATATATTTT
once	TRBV19	TRBD1	TRBJ1-6	CASSYRGPPSDSPLHF	TGTGCCAGTAGTTACAGGGGGCCACCCTCGGATTCACCCCTCCACTTT
-	TRBV28	-	TRBJ1-6	CASQGPNNSPLHF	TGTGCCAGCCAAGGCCCCAATAATTCACCCCTCCACTTT
-	TRBV4-2	-	TRBJ2-3	CASSRPESRDTYTDTQYF	TGTGCCAGCAGCCGACCTGAATCCCGGGACACTTACACAGATACGCAGTATTTT
-	TRBV24-1	-	TRBJ2-1	CATSARGSYNEQFF	TGTGCCACCAGTGCCCGAGGATCCTACAATGAGCAGTTCTTC
-	TRBV7-9	-	TRBJ2-1	CASSRTGTGSYNEQFF	TGTGCCAGCAGCCGGACCGGGACGGGTTCCTACAATGAGCAGTTCTTC
-	TRBV2	-	TRBJ2-2	CASKPGFNTGELFF	TGTGCCAGCAAGCCGGGGTTTAACACCGGGGAGCTGTTTTTT
-	TRBV28	TRBD1	TRBJ2-7	CASSRTSRDSYYEQYF	TGTGCCAGCAGCCGTACGAGCCGGGACAGCTACTACGAGCAGTACTTC
once	TRBV11-2	TRBD1	TRBJ1-4	CASSNGTADNEKLFF	TGTGCCAGCAGCAACGGGACAGCTGATAATGAAAAACTGTTTTTT
few	TRBV7-2	-	TRBJ2-6	CASSLEVIENVLTF	TGTGCCAGCAGCTTAGAGGTCATAGAAAACGTCCTGACTTTC
-	TRBV19	-	TRBJ2-3	CASAKHRVTDTQYF	TGTGCCAGTGCCAAACACAGGGTAACAGATACGCAGTATTTT
-	TRBV18	TRBD2	TRBJ2-5	CASSPAGGETQYF	TGTGCCAGCTCACCGGCGGGGGGAGAGACCCAGTACTTC
-	TRBV28	TRBD1	TRBJ1-5	CASSLRDRGSNQPQHF	TGTGCCAGCAGTTTACGGGACAGGGGTAGCAATCAGCCCCAGCATTTT
-	TRBV9	TRBD2	TRBJ2-1	CASSQGASGRENEQFF	TGTGCCAGCAGCCAGGGGGCTAGCGGGAGAGAAAATGAGCAGTTCTTC
-	TRBV9	-	TRBJ1-5	CASSVGGAGNQPQHF	TGTGCCAGCAGCGTAGGGGGGGCGGGCAATCAGCCCCAGCATTTT
-	TRBV3-1/TRBV3-2	-	TRBJ2-1	CASSQGAVSSYNEQFF	TGTGCCAGCAGCCAAGGGGCGGTCAGCTCCTACAATGAGCAGTTCTTC
-	TRBV19	-	TRBJ2-7	CASSPGLSYEQYF	TGTGCCAGTAGTCCGGGACTCTCCTACGAGCAGTACTTC
-	TRBV7-2	-	TRBJ2-2	CASSSRQNTGELFF	TGTGCCAGCAGCTCCAGACAGAACACCGGGGAGCTGTTTTTT
-	TRBV28	-	TRBJ1-1	CASSLQGPNTEAFF	TGTGCCAGCAGCCTCCAGGGGCCTAACACTGAAGCTTTCTTT
-	TRBV7-2	-	TRBJ2-7	CASRKKRLDRSYEQYF	TGTGCCAGCAGGAAAAAGCGACTCGACAGGTCCTACGAGCAGTACTTC
-	TRBV24-1	TRBD2	TRBJ2-2	CATRRTSGRVSGELFF	TGTGCCACCAGGAGGACTAGCGGGAGGGTTTCCGGGGAGCTGTTTTTT
-	TRBV5-4	-	TRBJ2-3	CASSFKELQGDTQYF	TGTGCCAGCAGCTTTAAGGAGCTTCAGGGAGATACGCAGTATTTT
-	TRBV5-1	-	TRBJ2-2	CASSLEGNAGTGELFF	TGCGCCAGCAGCTTGGAGGGCAATGCGGGTACCGGGGAGCTGTTTTTT
-	TRBV19	TRBD1	TRBJ1-1	CASCPRDRVSEAFF	TGTGCCAGCTGCCCCCGGGACAGGGTATCTGAAGCTTTCTTT